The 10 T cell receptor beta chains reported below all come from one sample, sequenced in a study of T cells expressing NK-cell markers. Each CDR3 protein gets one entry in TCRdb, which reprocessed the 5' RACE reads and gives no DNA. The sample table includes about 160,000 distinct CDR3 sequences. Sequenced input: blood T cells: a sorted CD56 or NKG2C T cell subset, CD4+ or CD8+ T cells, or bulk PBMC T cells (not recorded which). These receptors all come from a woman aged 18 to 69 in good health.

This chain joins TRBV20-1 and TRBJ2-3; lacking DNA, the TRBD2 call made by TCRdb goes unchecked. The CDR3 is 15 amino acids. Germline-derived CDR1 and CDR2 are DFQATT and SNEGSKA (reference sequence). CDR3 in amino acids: CSANAGEGNTDTQYF.

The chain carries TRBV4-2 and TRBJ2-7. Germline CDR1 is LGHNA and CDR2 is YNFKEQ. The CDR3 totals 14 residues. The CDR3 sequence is CASSQDFSSYEQYF.

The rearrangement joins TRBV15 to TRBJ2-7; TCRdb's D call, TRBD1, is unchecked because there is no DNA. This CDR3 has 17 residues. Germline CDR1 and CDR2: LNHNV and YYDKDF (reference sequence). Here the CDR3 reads CATSRDRDRETTYEQYF.

CDR3 region: CASSRNQDRQETQYF. This chain joins TRBV18 and TRBJ2-5; TCRdb's assignment of TRBD1 cannot be checked, as there is no DNA. CDR3 length: 15 amino acids. From germline, CDR1 is KGHSH and CDR2 LQKENI. The variable domain in full, with the rest retrieved from reference TRBV18 and TRBJ2-5, is NAGVMQNPRHLVRRRGQEARLRCSPMKGHSHVYWYRQLPEEGLKFMVYLQKENIIDESGMPKERFSAEFPKEGPSILRIQQVVRGDSAAYFCASSRNQDRQETQYFGPGTRLLVL.

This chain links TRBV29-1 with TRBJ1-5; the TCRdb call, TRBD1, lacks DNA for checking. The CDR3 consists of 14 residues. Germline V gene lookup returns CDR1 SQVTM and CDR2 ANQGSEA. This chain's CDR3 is CSVADPALGQPQHF.

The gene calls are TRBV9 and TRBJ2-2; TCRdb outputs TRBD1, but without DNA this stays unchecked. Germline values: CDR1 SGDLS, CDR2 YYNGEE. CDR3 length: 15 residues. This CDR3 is CASRPGQTNTGELFF.

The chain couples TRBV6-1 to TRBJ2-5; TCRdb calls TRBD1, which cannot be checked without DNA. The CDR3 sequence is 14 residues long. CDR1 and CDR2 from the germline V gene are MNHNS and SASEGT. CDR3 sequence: CASNRGSRVETQYF.

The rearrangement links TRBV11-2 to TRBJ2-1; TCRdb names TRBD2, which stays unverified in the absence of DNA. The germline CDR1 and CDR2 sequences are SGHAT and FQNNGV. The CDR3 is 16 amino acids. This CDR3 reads CASSLELRGGLNEQFF.

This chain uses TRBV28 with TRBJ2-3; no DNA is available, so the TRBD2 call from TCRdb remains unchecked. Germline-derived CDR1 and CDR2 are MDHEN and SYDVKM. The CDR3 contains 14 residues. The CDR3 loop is CASSPLPRRDTQYF.

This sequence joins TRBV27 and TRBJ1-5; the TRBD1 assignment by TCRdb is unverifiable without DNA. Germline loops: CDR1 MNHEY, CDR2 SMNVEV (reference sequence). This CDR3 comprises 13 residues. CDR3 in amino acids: CASSQGYNQPQHF.